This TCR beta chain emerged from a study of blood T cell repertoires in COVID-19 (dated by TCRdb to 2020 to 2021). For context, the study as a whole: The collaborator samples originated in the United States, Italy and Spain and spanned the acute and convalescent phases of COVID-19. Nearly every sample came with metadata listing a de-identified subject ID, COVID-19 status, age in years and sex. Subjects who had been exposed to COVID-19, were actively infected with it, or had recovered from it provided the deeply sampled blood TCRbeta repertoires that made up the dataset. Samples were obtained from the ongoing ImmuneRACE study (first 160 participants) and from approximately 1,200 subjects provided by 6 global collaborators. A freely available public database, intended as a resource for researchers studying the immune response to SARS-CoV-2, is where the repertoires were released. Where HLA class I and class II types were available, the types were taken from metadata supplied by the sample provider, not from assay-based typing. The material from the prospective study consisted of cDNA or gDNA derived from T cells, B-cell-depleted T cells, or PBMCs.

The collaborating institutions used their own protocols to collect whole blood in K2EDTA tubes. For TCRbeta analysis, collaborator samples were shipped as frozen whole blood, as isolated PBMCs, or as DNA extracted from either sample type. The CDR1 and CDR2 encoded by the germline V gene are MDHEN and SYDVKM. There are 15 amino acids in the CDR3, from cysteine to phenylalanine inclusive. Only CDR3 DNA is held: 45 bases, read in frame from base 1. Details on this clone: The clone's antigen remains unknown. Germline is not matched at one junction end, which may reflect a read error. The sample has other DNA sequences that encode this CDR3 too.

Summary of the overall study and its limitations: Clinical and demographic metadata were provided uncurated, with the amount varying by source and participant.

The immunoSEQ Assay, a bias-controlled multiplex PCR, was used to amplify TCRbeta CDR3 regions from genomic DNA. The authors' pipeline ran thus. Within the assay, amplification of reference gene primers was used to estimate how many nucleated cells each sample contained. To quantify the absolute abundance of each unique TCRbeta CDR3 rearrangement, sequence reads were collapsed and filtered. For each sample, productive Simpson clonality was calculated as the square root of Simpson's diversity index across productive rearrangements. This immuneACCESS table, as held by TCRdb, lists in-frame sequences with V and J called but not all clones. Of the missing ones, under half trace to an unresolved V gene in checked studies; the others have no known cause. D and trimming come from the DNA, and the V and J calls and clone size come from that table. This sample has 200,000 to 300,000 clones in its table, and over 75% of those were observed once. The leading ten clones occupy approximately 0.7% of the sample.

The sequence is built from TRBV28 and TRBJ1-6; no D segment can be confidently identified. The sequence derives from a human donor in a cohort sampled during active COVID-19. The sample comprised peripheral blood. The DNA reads TGTGCTAGCAACTTCGGGAGCTCCTATAATTCACCCCTCCACTTT. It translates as CASNFGSSYNSPLHF.